Shown below are 31 T cell receptor beta chains from a single sample sequenced in a study of Graves' ophthalmopathy and Graves' hyperthyroidism. RNA served as the template for amplifying TCR beta CDR3 regions. In the first round, RT-PCR was carried out with HTBI primers, and a multiplex PCR formed the second round. TCRdb re-called the multiplex PCR reads through MiXCR, storing one row per CDR3 protein. Of about 380,000 distinct CDR3 sequences listed, 15% are singletons. Sequencing used peripheral blood. These receptors all come from a woman aged 18-29 years with stable Graves' hyperthyroidism.

The table lists this clonotype with many counts. This chain joins TRBV7-9 and TRBJ2-7, with D possibly being TRBD1 (6 bases). This CDR3 has 14 amino acids. The germline gives CDR1 SEHNR, CDR2 FQNEAQ (reference sequence). V was clipped by 1 base and J by 4 bases, with 11 bases between them. The CDR3 region is CASSLGTVLYEQYF. CDR3 sequence (DNA): TGTGCCAGCAGCTTAGGGACAGTACTTTACGAGCAGTACTTC.

The chain has TRBV27 and TRBJ1-5, with 7 bases aligning to TRBD1. The V gene end was trimmed by 4 bases and the J gene end by 12 bases; junction bases not matched to a gene: 12. Germline CDR1 is MNHEY and CDR2 is SMNVEV (reference sequence). This CDR3 is 14 amino acids long. The CDR3, as DNA: TGTGCCAGCAGTTCAGACCCCCGACAGGGCCACCAGCATTTT. This translates into CASSSDPRQGHQHF.

Many counts were recorded for this clonotype. This rearrangement joins TRBV5-1 to TRBJ2-5, with 8 bases aligning to TRBD2. Germline V gives CDR1 SGHRS, CDR2 YFSETQ. Losses at the gene ends were 6 bases for V and 3 bases for J; bases not matched to a gene: 13. The CDR3 sequence is 16 residues long. CDR3 sequence (DNA): TGCGCCAGCACCCTCGGGGGGGCACTCCGAAAAGAGACCCAGTACTTC. This translates into CASTLGGALRKETQYF.

This clonotype was found many times. The rearrangement joins TRBV6-5 to TRBJ2-2; TRBD2 might be the D (6 bases). The V gene's germline CDR1 is MNHEY and CDR2 SVGAGI. Deletions cut 2 bases from V and 4 bases from J, with 8 bases between. This CDR3 contains 14 residues. The CDR3 DNA sequence: TGTGCCAGCAGTTACGGGGGGAGCACCGGGGAGCTGTTTTTT. Translating gives CASSYGGSTGELFF.

This clonotype was found a few times. This chain connects TRBV12-3 or TRBV12-4 to TRBJ2-2; 7 nucleotides agree with TRBD2. Trimming removed 3 bases from V and 3 bases from J; junction bases left unmatched: 7. The CDR3 length is 16 residues. The CDR3 here is CASSFPHGGYTGELFF. CDR3 bases: TGTGCCAGCAGTTTCCCCCACGGGGGGTACACCGGGGAGCTGTTTTTT.

There are a few counts of this clonotype. V gene TRBV10-3 combines with J gene TRBJ1-1; the match to TRBD1 covers 11 bases. CDR1 ENHRY and CDR2 SYGVKD come from the germline V gene. This CDR3 has 14 residues. Unmatched junction bases numbered 6, after V lost 8 bases and J lost 4 bases. The DNA for the CDR3 is TGTGCCATCCGACCGGACAGGGGGCCCACTGAAGCTTTCTTT. Amino acid sequence: CAIRPDRGPTEAFF.

This clonotype was recorded many times. Germline is not matched at one junction end, which may reflect a read error. This chain links TRBV7-2 with TRBJ2-5, with unresolved D. Per germline, CDR1 SGHTA and CDR2 FQGNSA. The CDR3 is 12 residues long. CDR3 nucleotides: TGTGCCAGCAGCTTACCTTCGCTACCCTCCGTCTTC. Translation: CASSLPSLPSVF.

This clonotype was detected many times. The gene calls are TRBV5-1 and TRBJ1-6; D is uncertain. Trimming left V 0 bases short and J 4 bases short, with 5 bases between. Per germline, CDR1 SGHRS and CDR2 YFSETQ. The CDR3 covers 14 residues. The CDR3 DNA follows: TGCGCCAGCAGCTTGGAGGGTTATAATTCACCCCTCCACTTT. Protein: CASSLEGYNSPLHF. Complete variable domain (other parts from reference TRBV5-1 and TRBJ1-6): KAGVTQTPRYLIKTRGQQVTLSCSPISGHRSVSWYQQTPGQGLQFLFEYFSETQRNKGNFPGRFSGRQFSNSRSEMNVSTLELGDSALYLCASSLEGYNSPLHFGNGTRLTVT.

About this clonotype: Here the CDR3 omits its conserved ending phenylalanine or tryptophan, so a read error is the likely source. The genes are TRBV24-1 and TRBJ1-2; D is unclear. CDR1 and CDR2 (germline): KGHDR, SFDVKD. Trimming shortened V by 3 bases and J by 6 bases, and 10 bases separated the two germline ends. The CDR3 extends over 13 amino acids. The CDR3 protein is CATSDNLPNGYTL. CDR3 coding DNA: TGTGCCACCAGTGATAATCTCCCGAATGGCTACACCCTC.

This clonotype was seen many times. V and J are TRBV20-1 and TRBJ1-2; TRBD1 matches at 7 bases. Losses at the gene ends were 1 base for V and 8 bases for J; bases not matched to a gene: 7. This CDR3 region has 13 residues. Germline loops: CDR1 DFQATT, CDR2 SNEGSKA (reference sequence). The CDR3 DNA reads as TGCAGTGCTAGAGCGACAGGGACTAGGGGCTACACCTTC. It is translated as CSARATGTRGYTF.

This clonotype was observed many times. This chain uses TRBV6-1 with TRBJ2-7; D gene uncertain. The CDR3 totals 12 residues. With 5 bases removed from V and 3 bases from J, the gap between germline ends came to 8 bases. Looked up from germline, CDR1 is MNHNS and CDR2 is SASEGT. The CDR3 sequence: CASSPDNYEQYF. CDR3 in DNA: TGTGCCAGCAGTCCTGACAACTACGAGCAGTACTTC.

In this sample, this clonotype turned up many times. The chain recombines TRBV5-1 with TRBJ1-1, with D perhaps matching TRBD1 (5 bases). CDR1 SGHRS and CDR2 YFSETQ come from the germline V gene. The length of the CDR3 is 14 residues. V was shortened by 2 bases and J by 6 bases, with 14 bases between the two germline ends. The CDR3 DNA is TGCGCCAGCAGCTTAGCAGGGATGGCCGCTGAAGCTTTCTTT. This codes for CASSLAGMAAEAFF.

The chain combines TRBV18 with TRBJ1-6; D gene ambiguous. This CDR3 contains 14 residues. From germline, CDR1 is KGHSH and CDR2 LQKENI. V lost 5 bases and J 8 bases, leaving 13 bases between the germline ends. This CDR3 reads CASSASGEHSPLHF. Here the CDR3 DNA reads TGTGCCAGCTCAGCATCCGGGGAGCATTCACCCCTCCACTTT.

As DNA, the CDR3 is TGTGCCAGCAGCTTCCTATTGGGGCCGAACACTGAAGCTTTCTTT. As protein: CASSFLLGPNTEAFF. J is TRBJ1-1 and V is TRBV11-3; the D gene is possibly TRBD1 (5 bases). This CDR3 has 15 residues. Trimming cost V 3 bases and J 1 base, with 12 bases left between them. Germline CDR1 is SGHNT and CDR2 is YENEEA.

This clonotype was observed at least ten times. The rearrangement links TRBV20-1 to TRBJ1-2, with TRBD1 matching over 8 bases. Germline CDR1 DFQATT, CDR2 SNEGSKA (reference sequence). Trimming removed 1 base from V and 2 bases from J; junction bases left unmatched: 3. The CDR3 extends over 14 amino acids. The CDR3 nucleotides read TGCAGTGCTAGAGGTAGACAGGGGAACTATGGCTACACCTTC. Its translation is CSARGRQGNYGYTF.

This clonotype was recorded many times. This chain joins TRBV19 and TRBJ1-1; D perhaps matches TRBD1 (6 bases). V was trimmed by 6 bases and J by 1 base, leaving 12 bases between them. CDR1 is LNHDA, CDR2 SQIVND, per germline (reference sequence). This CDR3 spans 14 amino acids. The CDR3 here is CASRVTGPNTEAFF. The CDR3 DNA is TGTGCCAGTAGGGTGACAGGACCGAACACTGAAGCTTTCTTT. Full variable domain (rest looked up from reference TRBV19 and TRBJ1-1): DGGITQSPKYLFRKEGQNVTLSCEQNLNHDAMYWYRQDPGQGLRLIYYSQIVNDFQKGDIAEGYSVSREKKESFPLTVTSAQKNPTAFYLCASRVTGPNTEAFFGQGTRLTVV.

Ten or more counts support this clonotype. The V call is TRBV5-5, the J call TRBJ2-7; 7 bases agree with TRBD1. Germline V gene lookup returns CDR1 SGHKS and CDR2 YYEKEE (reference sequence). This CDR3 region has 14 residues. Unmatched junction bases numbered 10, after V lost 4 bases and J lost 6 bases. The CDR3 loop reads CASSAGGWVSEQYF. The CDR3 DNA follows: TGTGCCAGCAGCGCAGGGGGTTGGGTCTCCGAGCAGTACTTC.

This clonotype is labeled medium-sized (0.01 to 0.1%). V gene TRBV25-1 combines with J gene TRBJ2-2; D gene uncertain. Germline V gene sequence: CDR1 MGHDK, CDR2 SYGVNS. The CDR3 is 14 residues long. V lost 5 bases and J 0 bases, leaving 7 bases between the germline ends. CDR3 nucleotide sequence: TGTGCCAGCAGTTCCCACACGAACACCGGGGAGCTGTTTTTT. It translates to CASSSHTNTGELFF.

Comments on this clonotype: A much larger clone sits a single nucleotide away, making a read error possible. The chain uses TRBV20-1 and TRBJ1-3, with D possibly being TRBD1 (5 bases). This CDR3 has 13 residues. The V and J ends lost 8 bases and 3 bases respectively, with 14 bases between them. The germline gives CDR1 DFQATT, CDR2 SNEGSKA (reference sequence). CDR3 in amino acids: CSSGGGVGNTIYF. The CDR3 region has the DNA TGCAGTTCTGGGGGAGGGGTTGGAAACACCATATATTTT.

This clonotype was observed a few times. The chain joins TRBV20-1 to TRBJ1-1; possible D gene TRBD1, 5 bases. The V end was cut by 5 bases, the J end by 1 base, with 8 bases between. This CDR3 comprises 12 residues. Germline-derived CDR1 and CDR2 are DFQATT and SNEGSKA (reference sequence). CDR3 region: CSASQGNTEAFF. CDR3 sequence (DNA): TGCAGTGCTTCCCAGGGGAACACTGAAGCTTTCTTT.

This clonotype has ten or more counts. The chain carries TRBV6-1 and TRBJ2-5, with TRBD2 matching over 15 bases. The trim removed 6 bases at V and 5 bases at J, leaving 7 bases unmatched. The CDR3 totals 16 residues. CDR1 is MNHNS, CDR2 SASEGT, per germline. The CDR3 loop reads CASSPGLAGGQETQYF. The DNA of the CDR3 is TGTGCCAGCAGCCCCGGACTAGCGGGGGGGCAGGAGACCCAGTACTTC.

This clonotype showed up many times. The V gene is TRBV5-5, the J gene TRBJ2-5, with D maybe TRBD2 (7 bases). Deletions cut 0 bases from V and 1 base from J, with 13 bases between. Per germline, CDR1 SGHKS and CDR2 YYEKEE (reference sequence). The length of the CDR3 is 16 residues. The CDR3: CASSLDRGALQETQYF. For the CDR3, the DNA is TGTGCCAGCAGCTTGGACCGGGGGGCCCTCCAAGAGACCCAGTACTTC.

This clonotype was detected many times. The CDR3 region is CASSTAGYSNQPQHF. The CDR3 DNA follows: TGTGCCAGTAGCACGGCAGGTTATAGCAATCAGCCCCAGCATTTT. This sequence joins TRBV19 and TRBJ1-5; D is unclear. Germline V CDR1 and CDR2: LNHDA, SQIVND (reference sequence). The CDR3 length is 15 residues. The V end was cut by 6 bases, the J end by 0 bases, with 12 bases between.

This clonotype has more than one count but fewer than ten. The chain employs TRBV6-2 or TRBV6-3 and TRBJ2-7; 8 nucleotides line up with TRBD1. With 5 bases clipped from V and 6 bases from J, the junction kept 18 bases outside the gene matches. This CDR3 contains 17 residues. Looked up from germline, CDR1 is MNHEY and CDR2 is SVGEGT. CDR3 region: CASSPRWTGTGRLEQYF. For the CDR3, the DNA is TGTGCCAGCAGTCCGAGGTGGACCGGGACAGGTAGGCTCGAGCAGTACTTC.

In its sample, this clonotype was seen many times. The junction and the germline gene differ at one end; a read error may be behind it. The genes are TRBV7-7 and TRBJ2-7; 11 nucleotides match TRBD1. CDR1 and CDR2 (germline): SSHAT, FNYEAQ (reference sequence). The CDR3 spans 13 residues. CDR3 nucleotide sequence: TGTGCTAGCAGCTTGGACAGGGGGCGCGAGCAGTACTTC. Protein sequence: CASSLDRGREQYF.

This rearrangement joins TRBV19 to TRBJ2-2; 10 nucleotides line up with TRBD1. CDR1 and CDR2 from the germline V gene are LNHDA and SQIVND (reference sequence). CDR3 size: 16 residues. Germline trimming cut 2 bases from V and 2 bases from J; bases unmatched to any gene: 2. Written as DNA, the CDR3 is TGTGCCAGTAGTATACCGACAGGGGGCAACACCGGGGAGCTGTTTTTT. Residues: CASSIPTGGNTGELFF.

There are a few counts of this clonotype. This chain links TRBV7-9 with TRBJ2-7, with D tentatively TRBD1 (5 bases). V was shortened by 2 bases and J by 0 bases, with 11 bases between the two germline ends. CDR3 size: 15 residues. In germline, CDR1 is SEHNR, CDR2 FQNEAQ (reference sequence). CDR3 coding DNA: TGTGCCAGCAGCTTATGGGGCTCGAGCTCCTACGAGCAGTACTTC. Protein sequence: CASSLWGSSSYEQYF.

This clonotype was found many times. This sequence joins TRBV12-3 or TRBV12-4 and TRBJ1-2; a weak D match, TRBD1 (6 bases). Trimming pared 4 bases from V and 7 bases from J, leaving 10 bases between. The CDR3 spans 12 residues. The CDR3 loop is CASSWDISGYTF. The CDR3 region has the DNA TGTGCCAGCAGTTGGGACATCAGTGGCTACACCTTC.

This rearrangement joins TRBV3-1 to TRBJ2-5; no definite D call. Germline CDR1 and CDR2: LGHDT and YNNKEL (reference sequence). CDR3 size: 13 residues. Trimming cost V 3 bases and J 4 bases, with 9 bases left between them. CDR3 in DNA: TGTGCCAGCAGCCAGGGGTCAGGAGAGACCCAGTACTTC. Translation: CASSQGSGETQYF.

In its sample, this clonotype was seen many times. The genes are TRBV6-2 or TRBV6-3 and TRBJ2-7, with 8 bases fitting TRBD2. The CDR3 runs to 12 residues. Germline CDR1 MNHEY, CDR2 SVGEGT. With V trimmed by 4 bases and J by 9 bases, 5 bases remained unmatched. CDR3 nucleotide sequence: TGTGCCAGCAGTTCTGGGACTAGAATGCAGTACTTC. Translated, it gives CASSSGTRMQYF.

This clonotype was counted ten times or more. The chain carries TRBV5-1 and TRBJ1-3, with D possibly TRBD1 on 6 matching bases. This CDR3 has 13 residues. The germline CDR1 and CDR2 sequences are SGHRS and YFSETQ. Trimming removed 4 bases from V and 8 bases from J, with 13 bases in between. CDR3 loop: CASSQQGGDTIYF. For the CDR3, the DNA is TGCGCCAGCAGCCAACAGGGAGGAGACACCATATATTTT.